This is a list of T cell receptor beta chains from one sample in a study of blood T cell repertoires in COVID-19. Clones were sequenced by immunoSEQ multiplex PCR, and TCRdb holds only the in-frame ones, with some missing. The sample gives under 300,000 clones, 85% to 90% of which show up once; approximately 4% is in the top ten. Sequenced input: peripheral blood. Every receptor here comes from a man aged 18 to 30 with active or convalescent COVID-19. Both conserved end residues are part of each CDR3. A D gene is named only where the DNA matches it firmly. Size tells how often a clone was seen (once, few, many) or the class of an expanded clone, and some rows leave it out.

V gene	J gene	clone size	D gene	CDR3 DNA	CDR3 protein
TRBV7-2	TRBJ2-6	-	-	TGTGCCAGCAGCCCGGAGCTCTCTGGGGCCAACGTCCTGACTTTC	CASSPELSGANVLTF
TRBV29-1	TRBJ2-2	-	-	TGCAGCGCCGAGGACAGCGACGATAGTACCGGGGAGCTGTTTTTT	CSAEDSDDSTGELFF
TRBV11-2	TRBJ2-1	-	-	TGTGCCAGCAGCTTGGAACCTTGGAACAACCGGGGGAATGAGCAGTTCTTC	CASSLEPWNNRGNEQFF
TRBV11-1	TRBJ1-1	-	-	TGTGCCAGCGGTAGCAGGGTCATCACTGAAGCTTTCTTT	CASGSRVITEAFF
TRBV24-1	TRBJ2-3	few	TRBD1	TGTGCCACCAGTGAGGGGACAGGGGATGGATCAGATACGCAGTATTTT	CATSEGTGDGSDTQYF
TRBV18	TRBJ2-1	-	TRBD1	TGTGCCAGCTCACCACCGGGACAGGGGATCCCCAATGAGCAGTTCTTC	CASSPPGQGIPNEQFF
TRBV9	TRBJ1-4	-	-	TGTGCCAGCAGCGTAGGACAGACTAATGAAAAACTGTTTTTT	CASSVGQTNEKLFF
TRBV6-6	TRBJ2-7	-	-	TGTGCCAGCAGACCCGGACTATTCAACTACGAGCAGTACTTC	CASRPGLFNYEQYF
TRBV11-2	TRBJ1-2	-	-	TGTGCCAGCAGCTTATCACAGGTTAGGCTAGTCGACGGCTACACCTTC	CASSLSQVRLVDGYTF
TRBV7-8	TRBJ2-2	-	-	TGTGCCAGCAGCTTATCGGCGGGACCGAACACCGGGGAGCTGTTTTTT	CASSLSAGPNTGELFF
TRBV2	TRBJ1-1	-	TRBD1	TGTGCCAGCAGTTCGGGACAGGGCTACACTGAAGCTTTCTTT	CASSSGQGYTEAFF
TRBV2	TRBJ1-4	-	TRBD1	TGTGCCAGCGGCAGGGGGGCTAATGAAAAACTGTTTTTT	CASGRGANEKLFF
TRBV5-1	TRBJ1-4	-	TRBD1	TGCGCCAGCAGCCAATTCGGACAGGGGGCAACTAATGAAAAACTGTTTTTT	CASSQFGQGATNEKLFF
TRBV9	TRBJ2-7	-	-	TGTGCCAGCAGCCAACAGGGTTTGTCCTACGAGCAGTACTTC	CASSQQGLSYEQYF
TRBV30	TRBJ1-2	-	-	TGTGCGGAGGGGGGGGTCTATGGCTACACCTTC	CAEGGVYGYTF
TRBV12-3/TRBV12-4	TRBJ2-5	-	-	TGTGCCAGCAGCCTAGGGGCCGGGGAGACCCAGTACTTC	CASSLGAGETQYF
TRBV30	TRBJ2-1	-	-	TGTGCCTGGAGTGTGCCCCTAGCACCCAACGACGATGAGCAGTTCTTC	CAWSVPLAPNDDEQFF
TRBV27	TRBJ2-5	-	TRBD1	TGTGCCAGCAGCCTATGGGACAGAGAGACCCAGTACTTC	CASSLWDRETQYF
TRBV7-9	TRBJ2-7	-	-	TGTGCCAGCAGCTTAGTCGGGTACGAGCAGTACTTC	CASSLVGYEQYF
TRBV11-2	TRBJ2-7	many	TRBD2	TGTGCCAGCAGCCCGCTAAAGCGGGAGGGCACCTACGAGCAGTACTTC	CASSPLKREGTYEQYF
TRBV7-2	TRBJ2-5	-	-	TGTGCCAGCACCCAAATGCTGGTAGGGGGGGCCCAGTACTTC	CASTQMLVGGAQYF
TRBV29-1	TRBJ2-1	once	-	TGCAGCGTTGAATTTGGGGACAACCGGTACAATGAGCAGTTCTTC	CSVEFGDNRYNEQFF
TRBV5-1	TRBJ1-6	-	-	TGCGCCAGCAGAGTTAATGCCGGGGATTCACCCCTCCACTTT	CASRVNAGDSPLHF
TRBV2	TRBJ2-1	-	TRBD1	TGTGCCAGCACCGGACGACCACAGGGGAATGAGCAGTTCTTC	CASTGRPQGNEQFF
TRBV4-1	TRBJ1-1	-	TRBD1	TGCGCCAGCACCTACCGGGGACAGGGGGCGGTCACTGAAGCTTTCTTT	CASTYRGQGAVTEAFF
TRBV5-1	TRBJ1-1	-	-	TGCGCCAGCAGCTTGGTGGAGGGGAGCACTGAAGCTTTCTTT	CASSLVEGSTEAFF
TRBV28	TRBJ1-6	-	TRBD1	TGTGCCAGCACCCCACTGGACAGGGAGAATTCACCCCTCCACTTT	CASTPLDRENSPLHF
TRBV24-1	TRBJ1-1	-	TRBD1	TGTGCCACCAGTGATCGGACAGGCTCTTCAGAAGCTTTCTTT	CATSDRTGSSEAFF
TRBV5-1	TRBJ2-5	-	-	TGCGCCAGCATGGACAGCGCCTCAGAGACCCAGTACTTC	CASMDSASETQYF
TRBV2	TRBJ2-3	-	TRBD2	TGTGCCAGCAGCTCGATAGCGGGAGCTGCAGATACGCAGTATTTT	CASSSIAGAADTQYF
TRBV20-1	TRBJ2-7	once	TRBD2	TGCAGTGCTATTGAGGGGGCTAGCGGGAGTCGGGTGGGGCAGTACTTC	CSAIEGASGSRVGQYF
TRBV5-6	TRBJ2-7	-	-	TGTGCCAGCAGCTTGGGACTACACTACGAGCAGTACTTC	CASSLGLHYEQYF
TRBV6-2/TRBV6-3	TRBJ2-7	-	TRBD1	TGTGCCAGCAGTGTACAGGGGACGGGGGAGCAGTACTTC	CASSVQGTGEQYF
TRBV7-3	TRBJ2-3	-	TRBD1	TGTGCCAGCAGTTTTGGACAGGGGAGGGATACGCAGTATTTT	CASSFGQGRDTQYF
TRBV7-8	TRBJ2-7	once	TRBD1	TGTGCCAGCACCCTGGGACAGGGGACCGGCAACGAGCAGTACTTC	CASTLGQGTGNEQYF
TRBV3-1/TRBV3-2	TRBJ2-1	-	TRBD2	TGTGCCAGCAGCTTAGCGGGAGTGGGTTACAATGAGCAGTTCTTC	CASSLAGVGYNEQFF
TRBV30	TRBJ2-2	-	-	TGTGCCTGGACAGGACAGCGCCACAACACCGGGGAGCTGTTTTTT	CAWTGQRHNTGELFF
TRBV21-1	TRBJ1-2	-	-	TGTGCCAGCGCGGATCGACAGGGATACTATGGCTACACCTTC	CASADRQGYYGYTF